The next 29 T cell receptor beta chains were all read from a single sample in a study of cytomegalovirus exposure and HLA in healthy donors. The PCR used 60 Vbeta and 13 Jbeta primers. The assay was immunoSEQ multiplex PCR, and TCRdb's table has in-frame clones only and misses some. The sample shows 150,000 to 200,000 clones, roughly four fifths of them seen only once. The sequencing sample was made of PBMCs. The receptors shown here come from a woman between 50 and 59 years old in good health and CMV-seropositive.

This clone turned up a few times. The chain links TRBV10-1 to TRBJ2-2, with 9 bases matching TRBD1. The germline gives CDR1 WNHNN, CDR2 SYGVQD (reference sequence). Trimming cost V 10 bases and J 5 bases; bases outside gene matches: 11. The CDR3 loop spans 15 amino acids. In nucleotides, the CDR3 is TGCGCCAACAAACCGGGACAGGGACGGACCGGGGAGCTGTTTTTT. Protein product: CANKPGQGRTGELFF.

The chain is built from TRBV18 and TRBJ2-1, with 9 bases that match TRBD2. This CDR3 contains 17 residues. Germline-derived CDR1 and CDR2 are KGHSH and LQKENI. Germline trimming cut 2 bases from V and 4 bases from J; bases unmatched to any gene: 9. The CDR3 sequence is CASSPSRSSGGYNEQFF. The DNA of the CDR3 is TGTGCCAGCTCACCATCCCGGAGTAGCGGGGGTTACAATGAGCAGTTCTTC. Supplemented by reference TRBV18 and TRBJ2-1, the full variable domain reads NAGVMQNPRHLVRRRGQEARLRCSPMKGHSHVYWYRQLPEEGLKFMVYLQKENIIDESGMPKERFSAEFPKEGPSILRIQQVVRGDSAAYFCASSPSRSSGGYNEQFFGPGTRLTVL.

The chain carries TRBV7-9 and TRBJ2-5, with 8 positions matching TRBD1. Germline values: CDR1 SEHNR, CDR2 FQNEAQ (reference sequence). The V and J ends lost 6 bases and 3 bases, in that order; junction bases with no gene match: 6. The CDR3 length is 14 residues. The CDR3 protein is CASRAWTGKETQYF. Here the CDR3 DNA reads TGTGCCAGCAGAGCCTGGACAGGGAAAGAGACCCAGTACTTC.

This clone was observed a handful of times. The V and J genes are TRBV5-1 and TRBJ2-2; D gene ambiguous. V lost 4 bases, J lost 0 bases, and 7 bases lay in between. The CDR3 has 14 residues. Germline CDR1 and CDR2: SGHRS and YFSETQ. The CDR3 loop is CASSPVPNTGELFF. For the CDR3, the DNA is TGCGCCAGCAGCCCGGTCCCGAACACCGGGGAGCTGTTTTTT.

The chain is built from TRBV7-9 and TRBJ1-1; tentatively, D is TRBD1 (5 bases). The CDR3 has 13 amino acids. V was shortened by 5 bases and J by 4 bases, with 11 bases between the two germline ends. Germline CDR1 is SEHNR and CDR2 is FQNEAQ (reference sequence). For the CDR3, the DNA is TGTGCCAGCAGCCCATTCGGGGGCACTGAAGCTTTCTTT. It translates to CASSPFGGTEAFF.

This chain connects TRBV15 to TRBJ1-2; D unresolved. The V end was cut by 0 bases, the J end by 7 bases, with 12 bases between. This CDR3 contains 14 residues. The germline gives CDR1 LNHNV, CDR2 YYDKDF (reference sequence). The CDR3 DNA is TGTGCCACCAGCAGAGATTGGAGGGAAGGTGGCTACACCTTC. Translating gives CATSRDWREGGYTF.

This chain joins TRBV5-1 and TRBJ2-2, with 8 positions matching TRBD1. The ends lost 2 bases at V and 5 bases at J; junction bases unmatched: 8. Germline CDR1 is SGHRS and CDR2 is YFSETQ. The CDR3 has 16 residues. The CDR3 here is CASSFGRTGLTGELFF. In DNA form, the CDR3 reads TGCGCCAGCAGCTTCGGGCGGACAGGGCTTACCGGGGAGCTGTTTTTT.

This rearrangement joins TRBV30 to TRBJ1-6, with no clear D. V lost 2 bases to trimming and J lost 7 bases, with 15 bases between them. Germline-derived CDR1 and CDR2 are GTSNPN and SVGIG (reference sequence). The CDR3 runs to 15 residues. The CDR3, as DNA: TGTGCCTGGAGTATTGAGACGGGGTTGAATTCACCCCTCCACTTT. Translation: CAWSIETGLNSPLHF.

The rearrangement uses TRBV6-5 and TRBJ1-3; 9 nucleotides line up with TRBD1. Germline trimming cut 5 bases from V and 4 bases from J; bases unmatched to any gene: 6. Germline CDR1 is MNHEY and CDR2 is SVGAGI. This CDR3 region has 15 residues. The CDR3 coding sequence is TGTGCCAGCAGTCACAGGGGGCTTGGGGGAAACACCATATATTTT. It is translated as CASSHRGLGGNTIYF.

The chain is built from TRBV2 and TRBJ2-1; D not certain. The CDR3 is 16 amino acids. Trimming removed 3 bases at V and 0 bases at J, with 12 bases between. Per germline, CDR1 SNHLY and CDR2 FYNNEI. The CDR3: CASSESAPSSYNEQFF. The CDR3 DNA reads as TGTGCCAGCAGTGAGAGTGCCCCGAGCTCCTACAATGAGCAGTTCTTC.

V and J are TRBV9 and TRBJ1-4; D is possibly TRBD1 (5 bases). Germline CDR1 reads SGDLS; CDR2 reads YYNGEE. The V and J ends lost 4 bases and 5 bases respectively, with 18 bases between them. The CDR3 consists of 16 residues. CDR3 DNA sequence: TGTGCCAGCAGCCCCCCGAAGGGGCCGACGAATGAAAAACTGTTTTTT. Protein sequence: CASSPPKGPTNEKLFF.

The V and J genes are TRBV5-1 and TRBJ2-3; D gene unclear. This CDR3 has 13 amino acids. V was pared by 9 bases and J by 0 bases, with 11 bases between. Per the germline V gene, CDR1 is SGHRS and CDR2 is YFSETQ. The CDR3 region is CATGSGSTDTQYF. CDR3 nucleotides: TGCGCCACCGGTTCGGGTAGCACAGATACGCAGTATTTT.

This chain joins TRBV2 and TRBJ2-3; 9 positions agree with TRBD2. The CDR3 sequence is 14 residues long. The trim removed 8 bases at V and 2 bases at J, leaving 5 bases unmatched. Germline lookup yields CDR1 SNHLY and CDR2 FYNNEI. The DNA for the CDR3 is TGTGCCAGCCTTAGCGGGGGCCACACAGATACGCAGTATTTT. Its translation: CASLSGGHTDTQYF.

The chain carries TRBV5-1 and TRBJ2-7, with TRBD2 matching over 10 bases. Germline V CDR1 and CDR2: SGHRS, YFSETQ. The CDR3 consists of 16 residues. Trimming removed 1 base from V and 0 bases from J; junction bases left unmatched: 4. The CDR3 DNA reads TGCGCCAGCAGCTTGTCACTAGCGGGAAGCTCCTACGAGCAGTACTTC. Translating gives CASSLSLAGSSYEQYF.

This sequence joins TRBV5-6 and TRBJ2-5; a possible D gene is TRBD1 (5 bases). The germline V and J ends were trimmed by 2 bases and 4 bases, with 9 bases remaining between them. The germline V gene has CDR1 SGHDT and CDR2 YYEEEE. This CDR3 has 13 residues. CDR3 in amino acids: CASSFDRGETQYF. As DNA, the CDR3 is TGTGCCAGCAGCTTTGACAGAGGAGAGACCCAGTACTTC. The full variable domain, its missing parts supplied by reference TRBV5-6 and TRBJ2-5, is DAGVTQSPTHLIKTRGQQVTLRCSPKSGHDTVSWYQQALGQGPQFIFQYYEEEERQRGNFPDRFSGHQFPNYSSELNVNALLLGDSALYLCASSFDRGETQYFGPGTRLLVL.

The chain employs TRBV27 and TRBJ1-1; tentatively, D is TRBD1 (5 bases). Trimming cost V 3 bases and J 3 bases, with 14 bases left between them. The CDR3 covers 15 residues. Germline CDR1 reads MNHEY; CDR2 reads SMNVEV (reference sequence). CDR3 bases: TGTGCCAGCAGTTTGGGGGGAGGAGGTGACACTGAAGCTTTCTTT. Translation: CASSLGGGGDTEAFF.

The V and J genes are TRBV29-1 and TRBJ1-2; the D is unclear. This CDR3 is built from 14 residues. The germline V and J ends were trimmed by 0 bases and 2 bases, with 10 bases remaining between them. The germline CDR1 and CDR2 sequences are SQVTM and ANQGSEA. CDR3 nucleotide sequence: TGCAGCGTTGAAGAGGGTGGCAGGAACTATGGCTACACCTTC. Translating it yields CSVEEGGRNYGYTF.

The chain couples TRBV6-5 to TRBJ1-2; D remains ambiguous. This CDR3 is 14 amino acids long. Trimming stripped 2 bases from V and 4 bases from J, with 11 bases between. CDR1 and CDR2 from the germline V gene are MNHEY and SVGAGI. The CDR3 bases are TGTGCCAGCAGTTACCGACACCTTGGCTATGGCTACACCTTC. Translation: CASSYRHLGYGYTF.

This clone has just a few counts. The chain is built from TRBV1 and TRBJ2-7; whether TRBD2, the table's D call, matches the DNA was not checked. TRBV1 is shown as a pseudogene. CDR3 length: 16 residues. In DNA form, the CDR3 reads TGCACCAGCAGCCAGGACCGGGACTCTTCTTCCTACGAGCAGTACTTC. Protein: CTSSQDRDSSSYEQYF.

This clone occurred a few times. The rearrangement joins TRBV14 to TRBJ1-1; TRBD1 might be the D (5 bases). V was trimmed by 0 bases and J by 8 bases, leaving 10 bases between them. Per germline, CDR1 SGHDN and CDR2 FVKESK. The length of the CDR3 is 13 residues. CDR3 bases: TGTGCCAGCAGCCAAGATATAAGGGGAGAAGCTTTCTTT. Its translation is CASSQDIRGEAFF. Based on the CDR3 plus reference TRBV14 and TRBJ1-1, the full variable domain is EAGVTQFPSHSVIEKGQTVTLRCDPISGHDNLYWYRRVMGKEIKFLLHFVKESKQDESGMPNNRFLAERTGGTYSTLKVQPAELEDSGVYFCASSQDIRGEAFFGQGTRLTVV.

The chain couples TRBV11-2 to TRBJ2-5; 7 bases match TRBD2. This CDR3 is built from 16 residues. CDR1 and CDR2 (germline): SGHAT, FQNNGV. With V trimmed by 4 bases and J by 5 bases, 13 bases remained unmatched. CDR3 sequence: CASSSRTSSFGETQYF. The CDR3 DNA sequence: TGTGCCAGCAGCTCTCGGACTAGTTCATTCGGCGAGACCCAGTACTTC.

The CDR3 nucleotides are TGTGCCAGCAGTGTAACGCTATCCTACGAGCAGTACTTC. As protein: CASSVTLSYEQYF. V gene TRBV2 combines with J gene TRBJ2-7; D call uncertain. Trimming left V 4 bases short and J 1 base short, with 8 bases between. CDR1 and CDR2 from the germline V gene are SNHLY and FYNNEI. CDR3 length: 13 amino acids.

The V gene is TRBV5-6, the J gene TRBJ1-1; 7 bases agree with TRBD1. Germline values: CDR1 SGHDT, CDR2 YYEEEE. CDR3 length equals 16 residues. V shed 1 base, J shed 1 base, and the junction held 7 bases outside the gene matches. In nucleotides, the CDR3 is TGTGCCAGCAGCTTGCAGTTTAGGACAGGGAACACTGAAGCTTTCTTT. Translated, it gives CASSLQFRTGNTEAFF.

The chain uses TRBV6-5 and TRBJ1-1, with 9 bases lining up with TRBD1. The junction had 6 bases not matched to a gene; V was cut back by 6 bases and J by 4 bases. The CDR3 consists of 14 residues. Looked up from germline, CDR1 is MNHEY and CDR2 is SVGAGI. CDR3 protein: CASRRGTGSTEAFF. DNA for the CDR3: TGTGCCAGCAGAAGGGGGACAGGGTCCACTGAAGCTTTCTTT.

The chain employs TRBV6-5 and TRBJ1-1; 7 bases are shared with TRBD1. CDR1 and CDR2 (germline): MNHEY, SVGAGI. V lost 5 bases and J lost 4; bases outside the gene matches: 7. The CDR3 is made up of 14 amino acids. The CDR3 reads CASSDWDSATEAFF. The CDR3 bases are TGTGCCAGCAGTGACTGGGACAGCGCCACTGAAGCTTTCTTT.

The chain is built from TRBV6-5 and TRBJ1-2; 9 bases are a match to TRBD1. The germline CDR1 and CDR2 sequences are MNHEY and SVGAGI. J lost 8 bases, V lost 6 bases, and 4 bases had no gene match. The CDR3 is 12 amino acids. The CDR3 spells CASRRDRDGYTF. The CDR3 region has the DNA TGTGCCAGCAGGCGGGACAGGGACGGCTACACCTTC.

The chain recombines TRBV6-5 with TRBJ1-1; no reliable D call. The CDR3 runs to 13 residues. Trimming shortened V by 5 bases and J by 6 bases, and 13 bases separated the two germline ends. CDR1 is MNHEY and CDR2 is SVGAGI in the germline V gene. The CDR3 sequence is CASSAHSGAEAFF. In nucleotides, the CDR3 is TGTGCCAGCAGTGCCCACAGCGGCGCTGAAGCTTTCTTT.

The gene calls are TRBV18 and TRBJ1-1, with TRBD1 matching over 8 bases. The V and J ends lost 4 bases and 0 bases, in that order; junction bases with no gene match: 1. Germline CDR1 reads KGHSH; CDR2 reads LQKENI. This CDR3 comprises 14 residues. CDR3 in DNA: TGTGCCAGCTCACAGGACAGGGTGAACACTGAAGCTTTCTTT. Its translation is CASSQDRVNTEAFF.

Only a few counts were recorded for this clone. The rearrangement links TRBV4-1 to TRBJ1-1; a possible D gene is TRBD1 (6 bases). The CDR3 contains 17 residues. The germline V gene has CDR1 MGHRA and CDR2 YSYEKL. V was shortened by 0 bases and J by 3 bases, with 17 bases between the two germline ends. This CDR3 is CASSQDVIGQLYTEAFF. The CDR3 DNA reads as TGCGCCAGCAGCCAAGATGTGATCGGACAGCTTTACACTGAAGCTTTCTTT.